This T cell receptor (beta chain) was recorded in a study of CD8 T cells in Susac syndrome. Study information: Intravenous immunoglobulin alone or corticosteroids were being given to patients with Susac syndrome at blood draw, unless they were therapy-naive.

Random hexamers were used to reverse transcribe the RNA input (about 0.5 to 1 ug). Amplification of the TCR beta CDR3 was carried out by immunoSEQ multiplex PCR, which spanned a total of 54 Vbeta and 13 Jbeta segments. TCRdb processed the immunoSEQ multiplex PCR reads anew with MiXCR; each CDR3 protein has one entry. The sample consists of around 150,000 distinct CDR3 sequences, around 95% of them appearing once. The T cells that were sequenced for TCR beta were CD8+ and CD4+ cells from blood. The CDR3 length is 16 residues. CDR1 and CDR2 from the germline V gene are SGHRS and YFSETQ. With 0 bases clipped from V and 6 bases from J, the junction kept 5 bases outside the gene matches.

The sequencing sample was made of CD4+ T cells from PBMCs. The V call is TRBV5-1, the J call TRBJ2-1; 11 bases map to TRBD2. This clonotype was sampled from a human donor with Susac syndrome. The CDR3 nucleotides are TGCGCCAGCAGCTTGGCAGTAGCGGGAGGGTTCAATGAGCAGTTCTTC. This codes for CASSLAVAGGFNEQFF.